This T cell receptor (beta chain) was found in a study of beta chain features in type 1 diabetes. The study, taken as a whole, reports: In all four CD4+ subsets, TCRB CDR3 length was significantly, moderately reduced in type 1 diabetes.

Every isolated RNA sample was fully reverse transcribed, so sequencing captured expressed TCRB transcripts. Only in-frame clones appear in the TCRdb table, and some are missing; sequencing was by immunoSEQ multiplex PCR. Of around 340,000 clones listed, roughly a tenth were seen once; the top ten hold 1%. Looked up from germline, CDR1 is SGHRS and CDR2 is YFSETQ. The CDR3 has 18 amino acids. V lost 3 bases, J lost 8 bases, and 29 bases lay in between. This clone was counted only a few times. Its antigen is unidentified. The clonotype originates from a man aged 25-45 years with type 1 diabetes. The sample was central memory CD4+ T cells from blood. The rearrangement joins TRBV5-1 to TRBJ1-2; D is unclear. The CDR3 DNA reads TGCGCCAGCAGCTCATCAACTCTCCTATCCTCCCGACTACAGGGCTACACCTTC. Its translation: CASSSSTLLSSRLQGYTF. Full variable domain (outside the CDR3, taken from reference TRBV5-1 and TRBJ1-2): KAGVTQTPRYLIKTRGQQVTLSCSPISGHRSVSWYQQTPGQGLQFLFEYFSETQRNKGNFPGRFSGRQFSNSRSEMNVSTLELGDSALYLCASSSSTLLSSRLQGYTFGSGTRLTVV.